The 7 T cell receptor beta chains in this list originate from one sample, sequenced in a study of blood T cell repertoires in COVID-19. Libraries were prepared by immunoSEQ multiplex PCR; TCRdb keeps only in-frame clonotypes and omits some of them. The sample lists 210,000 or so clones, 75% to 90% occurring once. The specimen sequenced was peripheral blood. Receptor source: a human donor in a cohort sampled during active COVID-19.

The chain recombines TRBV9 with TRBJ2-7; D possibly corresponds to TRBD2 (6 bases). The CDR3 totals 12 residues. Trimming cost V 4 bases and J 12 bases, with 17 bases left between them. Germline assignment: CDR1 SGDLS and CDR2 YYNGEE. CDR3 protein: CASSPNGGRAYF. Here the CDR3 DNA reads TGTGCCAGCAGCCCGAATGGAGGGCGGGCGTACTTC.

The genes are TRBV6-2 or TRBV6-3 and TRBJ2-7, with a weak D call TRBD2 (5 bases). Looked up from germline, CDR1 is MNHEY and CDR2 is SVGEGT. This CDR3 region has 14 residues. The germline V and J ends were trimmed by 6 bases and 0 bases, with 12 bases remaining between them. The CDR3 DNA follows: TGTGCCAGCAGCAGCTGGACTTCCTCCTACGAGCAGTACTTC. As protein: CASSSWTSSYEQYF.

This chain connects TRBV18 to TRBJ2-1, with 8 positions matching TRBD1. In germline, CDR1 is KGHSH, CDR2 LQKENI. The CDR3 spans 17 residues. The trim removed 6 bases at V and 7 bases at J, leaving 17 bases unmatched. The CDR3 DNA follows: TGTGCCAGCTCCCTTGGCGGCAGGGGGCTTTTTAGAAATGAGCAGTTCTTC. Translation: CASSLGGRGLFRNEQFF.

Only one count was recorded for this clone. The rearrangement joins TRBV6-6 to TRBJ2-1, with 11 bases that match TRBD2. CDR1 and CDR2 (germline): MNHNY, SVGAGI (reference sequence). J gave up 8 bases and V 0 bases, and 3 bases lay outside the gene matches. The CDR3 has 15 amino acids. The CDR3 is CASSYSSGRADEQFF. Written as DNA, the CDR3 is TGTGCCAGCAGTTACTCTAGCGGGAGGGCCGATGAGCAGTTCTTC.

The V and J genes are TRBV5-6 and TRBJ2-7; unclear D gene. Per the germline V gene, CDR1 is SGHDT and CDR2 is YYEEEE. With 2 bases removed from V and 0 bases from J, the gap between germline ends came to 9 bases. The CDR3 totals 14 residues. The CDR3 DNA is TGTGCCAGCAGCTTCGGTAGGAGCTCCTACGAGCAGTACTTC. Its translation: CASSFGRSSYEQYF.

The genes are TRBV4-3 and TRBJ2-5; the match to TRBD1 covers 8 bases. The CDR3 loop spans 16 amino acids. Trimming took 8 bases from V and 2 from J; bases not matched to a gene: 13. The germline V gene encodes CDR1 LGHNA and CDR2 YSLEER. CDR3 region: CASQLTGRGPQETQYF. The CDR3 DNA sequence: TGCGCCAGCCAACTAACGGGCAGGGGGCCTCAAGAGACCCAGTACTTC.

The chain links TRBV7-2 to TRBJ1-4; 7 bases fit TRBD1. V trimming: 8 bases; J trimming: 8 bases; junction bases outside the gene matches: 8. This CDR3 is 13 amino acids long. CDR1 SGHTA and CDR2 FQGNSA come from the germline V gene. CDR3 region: CASSPGQKEKLFF. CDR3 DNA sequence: TGTGCCAGCTCCCCGGGACAGAAGGAAAAACTGTTTTTT.